This TCR beta chain was recovered during a study of cytotoxic CD8 clonotypes in ibrutinib-treated CLL. Study at large: The group held some ten relapsed/refractory and 15 treatment-naive patients, with roughly 17 IGHV unmutated. Study-wide points: Rare overall, public clonotypes shrank or held steady under therapy. Baseline levels of clonality went above those of age-matched healthy donors and moved with circulating CD8+ T-cell counts.

The CDR3 totals 15 residues. Trimming removed 5 bases at V and 7 bases at J, with 18 bases between. Germline CDR1 is SGHVS and CDR2 is FQNEAQ. In regard to this clone: Its antigen is still unknown.

Depth targeted 1 in 200,000 to 1 in 1 million T cells, averaging 10x coverage per clonotype. Sequencing was performed with immunoSEQ multiplex PCR; in TCRdb, only in-frame clones are kept and a portion is missing. The sample holds 200,000 to 250,000 clones, 70% seen once. V gene TRBV7-8 combines with J gene TRBJ2-1; D is ambiguous. The clonotype comes from a human donor with chronic lymphocytic leukemia. Sequencing was performed on PBMCs, taken after 12 months of ibrutinib treatment. This CDR3 reads CASSLSDPQVNEQFF. In DNA, the CDR3 is TGTGCCAGCAGCCTGTCGGACCCCCAGGTGAATGAGCAGTTCTTC.